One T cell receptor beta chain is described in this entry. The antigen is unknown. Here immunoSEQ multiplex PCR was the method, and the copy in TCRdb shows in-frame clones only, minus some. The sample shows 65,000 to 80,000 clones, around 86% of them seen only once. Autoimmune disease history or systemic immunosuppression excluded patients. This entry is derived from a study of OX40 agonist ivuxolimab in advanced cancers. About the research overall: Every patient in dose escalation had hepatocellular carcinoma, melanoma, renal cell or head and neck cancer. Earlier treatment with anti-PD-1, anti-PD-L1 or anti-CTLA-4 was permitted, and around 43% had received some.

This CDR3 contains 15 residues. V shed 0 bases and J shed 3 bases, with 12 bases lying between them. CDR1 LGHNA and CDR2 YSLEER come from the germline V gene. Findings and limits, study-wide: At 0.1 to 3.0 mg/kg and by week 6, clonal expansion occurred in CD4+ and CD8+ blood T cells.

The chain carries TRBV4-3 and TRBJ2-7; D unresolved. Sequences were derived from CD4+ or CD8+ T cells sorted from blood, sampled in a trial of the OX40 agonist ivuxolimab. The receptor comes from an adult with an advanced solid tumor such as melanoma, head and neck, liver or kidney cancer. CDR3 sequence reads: CASSQEGKAHYEQYF. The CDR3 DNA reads TGCGCCAGCAGCCAAGAGGGCAAGGCTCACTACGAGCAGTACTTC.